The source of this T cell receptor beta chain is a study of a mutant IDH1 vaccine in newly diagnosed glioma. About the study: Investigators started vaccination 4-6 weeks after radiotherapy alone, or with temozolomide cycles. Former treatment meant radiotherapy, temozolomide, or both; the majority had gotten both.

A remark on this clone: Antigen specificity is unknown.

The table came from immunoSEQ multiplex PCR; TCRdb's copy has only in-frame clones and leaves some out. Seen here are about 94,000 clones, about 90% observed once, and the top ten hold roughly 0.81%. V lost 0 bases and J 2 bases, leaving 9 bases between the germline ends. CDR1 is SGHRS and CDR2 is YFSETQ in the germline V gene. This CDR3 is built from 15 residues. Noted time point: week 47, end of study. Mutant IDH1 20-mer peptide, at 300 ug, made up each vaccine dose, with topical imiquimod. The chain recombines TRBV5-1 with TRBJ2-1; no reliable D call. The input for sequencing was PBMCs, taken from a glioma patient whose treatment included an IDH1 peptide vaccine. The origin of this receptor is a woman between 50 and 59 years old with glioma. CDR3: CASSLAAATYNEQFF. CDR3 DNA sequence: TGCGCCAGCAGCTTGGCCGCGGCAACCTACAATGAGCAGTTCTTC.